The rows below give T cell receptor beta chains drawn from one sample of a study of T cells in Graves' hyperthyroidism and ophthalmopathy. TCRdb fed the multiplex PCR reads into MiXCR, producing one record per CDR3 protein. The sample holds about 720,000 distinct CDR3 sequences, 15% to 20% seen once. The sample was blood. These TCRs come from a man aged 18 to 29 with Graves' hyperthyroidism. Both conserved end residues are part of each CDR3. A D gene is named only where the DNA matches it firmly. Part of the rows lack a size; the others show once, few, many or a class for expanded clones.

clone size | J gene | V gene | D gene | CDR3 DNA | CDR3 protein
NA | TRBJ2-7 | TRBV4-1 | TRBD1 | TGCGCCAGCAGCCAGGACAGGGGACTGGGGGACGAGCAGTACTTC | CASSQDRGLGDEQYF
NA | TRBJ2-5 | TRBV28 | NA | TGTGCCAGCAGTTTAGGCGCGCTCGGGGAGACCCAGTACTTC | CASSLGALGETQYF
NA | TRBJ2-7 | TRBV29-1 | NA | TGCAGCGTTGTTGGGGGGCGCCTGTCTTACGAGCAGTACTTC | CSVVGGRLSYEQYF
many | TRBJ2-3 | TRBV5-5 | TRBD1 | TGTGCCAGCAGCTTCCTCGACAGGGGCGGTGAGGATACGCAGTATTTT | CASSFLDRGGEDTQYF
many | TRBJ2-7 | TRBV28 | NA | TGTGCCAGCAGTCCCCGTGGGGCGACGTACGAGCAGTACTTC | CASSPRGATYEQYF
NA | TRBJ1-5 | TRBV7-2 | NA | TGTGCCAGCAGCCCCGTTCGGGCGGGGGCTAGCAATCAGCCCCAGCATTTT | CASSPVRAGASNQPQHF
many | TRBJ2-3 | TRBV2 | TRBD2 | TGTGCCAGCAATGGGGCGGGAGTTACAGATACGCAGTATTTT | CASNGAGVTDTQYF
few | TRBJ2-7 | TRBV30 | NA | TGTGCCTGGAGTGTGGAGGGGGCAATTTCCTACGAGCAGTACTTC | CAWSVEGAISYEQYF
many | TRBJ2-7 | TRBV20-1 | TRBD1 | TGCAGTGCTAGCTCCCGACAGGGGGCTGGCTACGAGCAGTACTTC | CSASSRQGAGYEQYF
NA | TRBJ2-1 | TRBV29-1 | TRBD2 | TGCAGCGTTGCTGGGACTAGCGGGGGATACAATGAGCAGTTCTTC | CSVAGTSGGYNEQFF
many | TRBJ1-1 | TRBV6-1 | NA | TGTGCCAGCAGTAGCCTGGGGGGTGGGAACACTGAAGCTTTCTTT | CASSSLGGGNTEAFF
many | TRBJ2-5 | TRBV12-5 | NA | TGTGCTAGTGGTTTCGGACACCTCCAAGAGACCCAGTACTTC | CASGFGHLQETQYF
many | TRBJ1-1 | TRBV30 | TRBD1 | TGTGCCTGGAGCGAAACAGGGGCCATGGGTACTGAAGCTTTCTTT | CAWSETGAMGTEAFF
many | TRBJ1-1 | TRBV18 | NA | TGTGCCAGCTCACCAAGTACGAGGGGCACTGAAGCTTTCTTT | CASSPSTRGTEAFF
many | TRBJ2-7 | TRBV6-1 | NA | TGTGCCAGCAGAAGGACAGCCGACTACGAGCAGTACTTC | CASRRTADYEQYF
many | TRBJ2-5 | TRBV28 | NA | TGTGCCAGCATCAACACCTTGCCTCATAGGGGAGAGACCCAGTACTTC | CASINTLPHRGETQYF
NA | TRBJ2-1 | TRBV19 | TRBD2 | TGTGCCAGTAGTATAGGACTAGCGGCTAGCTCCTACAATGAGCAGTTCTTC | CASSIGLAASSYNEQFF
NA | TRBJ2-3 | TRBV15 | TRBD2 | TGTGCCACCAGCAGAGATAGGATAGCGGGCTTGGATACGCAGTATTTT | CATSRDRIAGLDTQYF
few | TRBJ2-2 | TRBV6-2/TRBV6-3 | NA | TGTGCCAGCAGTTACGTCGGACCCGGGGAGCTGTTTTTT | CASSYVGPGELFF
many | TRBJ2-2 | TRBV7-3 | NA | TGTGCCAGCAGCTTATCAGGGGAAAACACCGGGGAGCTGTTTTTT | CASSLSGENTGELFF
few | TRBJ1-1 | TRBV29-1 | TRBD1 | TGCAGCGTCGTACCTGTGGACAGGGGAACGACTTTCTTT | CSVVPVDRGTTFF
few | TRBJ1-2 | TRBV13 | TRBD1 | TGTGCCAGCAGCTTGTCAGGGACAGCTTATGGCTACACCTTC | CASSLSGTAYGYTF
NA | TRBJ1-1 | TRBV19 | TRBD1 | TGTGCCACCAAAACAGGGGGCACTGAAGCTTTCTTT | CATKTGGTEAFF
few | TRBJ2-2 | TRBV28 | TRBD1 | TGTGCCAGCAGTTTAATGGACAGGGCTACCGGGGAGCTGTTTTTT | CASSLMDRATGELFF
many | TRBJ2-1 | TRBV28 | TRBD2 | TGTGCTAGCGGGCTAGCGGGACGGCAGGAGCAGTTCTTC | CASGLAGRQEQFF
many | TRBJ2-7 | TRBV12-3/TRBV12-4 | NA | TGTGCCAGCAGCGTCCGGGTCTACGAGCAGTACTTC | CASSVRVYEQYF
few | TRBJ2-2 | TRBV11-1 | TRBD1 | TGTGCCAGCAGCAGCAGGGGGACAGGCGCCACCGGGGAGCTGTTTTTT | CASSSRGTGATGELFF
once | TRBJ1-4 | TRBV11-3 | NA | TGTGCCAGCAGCCAAGGGACCGGCAGGGAAAAACTGTTTTTT | CASSQGTGREKLFF
NA | TRBJ2-1 | TRBV6-5 | NA | TGTGCCAGCAGTTACGGCCAGGGGGGACCCAATGAGCAGTTCTTC | CASSYGQGGPNEQFF
few | TRBJ2-7 | TRBV20-1 | NA | TGCAGTGCTTCAAGACGTGGACACAACTACGAGCAGTACTTC | CSASRRGHNYEQYF
NA | TRBJ2-1 | TRBV6-2/TRBV6-3 | TRBD2 | TGTGCCAGCAGTTACCCCGTAGCGGGAGGCTCCTACAATGAGCAGTTCTTC | CASSYPVAGGSYNEQFF
few | TRBJ2-6 | TRBV19 | NA | TGTGCCAGTAGTGTCAACAGGCCATCTGGGGCCAACGTCCTGACTTTC | CASSVNRPSGANVLTF
NA | TRBJ2-7 | TRBV5-1 | NA | TGCGCCAGCAGCCAGGGAACGGGGGTGGCCTACGAGCAGTACTTC | CASSQGTGVAYEQYF
NA | TRBJ2-7 | TRBV6-1 | TRBD2 | TGTGCCGTCGGGGGGGGGTCCTACGAGCAGTACTTC | CAVGGGSYEQYF
many | TRBJ2-1 | TRBV6-1 | NA | TGTGCCAGCAGCCCCAGGGGAAGCAATGAGCAGTTCTTC | CASSPRGSNEQFF
few | TRBJ2-1 | TRBV7-2 | NA | TGTGCCAGCAGCTTAATGTCTAGCGTTATCTCCTACAATGAGCAGTTCTTC | CASSLMSSVISYNEQFF
once | TRBJ2-1 | TRBV5-1 | NA | TGCGCCAGCAGCCTCTTTTCCTACTCCTACAATGAGCAGTTCTTC | CASSLFSYSYNEQFF
few | TRBJ2-1 | TRBV7-9 | TRBD2 | TGTGCCAGCAGCTTAGTGGGGACTAGCGGGAGGCTTGGCAATGAGCAGTTCTTC | CASSLVGTSGRLGNEQFF
many | TRBJ2-7 | TRBV28 | TRBD2 | TGTGCCAGCAGTTTATTAGTAGCGGGAGTTATTGGCTACGAGCAGTACTTC | CASSLLVAGVIGYEQYF
few | TRBJ2-3 | TRBV12-5 | NA | TGTGCTAGTGGTTTAAGGGGGGGTAGCACAGATACGCAGTATTTT | CASGLRGGSTDTQYF
many | TRBJ2-3 | TRBV28 | NA | TGTGCCAGCAGTCCGACCGTCACAGATACGCAGTATTTT | CASSPTVTDTQYF
few | TRBJ2-5 | TRBV20-1 | TRBD2 | TGCAGTGCTAGTGGGTCCGTGGGACTAGCGGGAGTTCCTCAAGAGACCCAGTACTTC | CSASGSVGLAGVPQETQYF
NA | TRBJ2-4 | TRBV6-1 | TRBD2 | TGTGCCAGCAGTCCCGGGACATTTGGAAGCGGGAGTGGCAAAAACATTCAGTACTTC | CASSPGTFGSGSGKNIQYF
many | TRBJ2-7 | TRBV6-2/TRBV6-3 | TRBD2 | TGTGCCAGCAGAGTGCTGGGTAGCGGGAGTGGAGAGCAGTACTTC | CASRVLGSGSGEQYF
NA | TRBJ2-7 | TRBV5-5 | TRBD1 | TGTGCCAGCAGCCGGGACAGGGGGCGTAAAGAGCAGTACTTC | CASSRDRGRKEQYF
many | TRBJ2-3 | TRBV2 | TRBD1 | TGTGCCAGCAGTTTGACAGGGTTAGATACGCAGTATTTT | CASSLTGLDTQYF
many | TRBJ2-2 | TRBV18 | NA | TGTGCCAGCTCACCAAGGACTTTGAACACCGGGGAGCTGTTTTTT | CASSPRTLNTGELFF
many | TRBJ2-1 | TRBV20-1 | NA | TGCAGTGCTAGCGGGAGTACAGATGAGCAGTTCTTC | CSASGSTDEQFF
few | TRBJ1-5 | TRBV30 | NA | TGTGCCTGGAGTGTAGGCAGGGGAGACCAGCCCCAGCATTTT | CAWSVGRGDQPQHF
many | TRBJ1-5 | TRBV7-3 | NA | TGTGCCAGCAGCTTAACGGTGGGTCAGCCCCAGCATTTT | CASSLTVGQPQHF
few | TRBJ1-1 | TRBV19 | NA | TGTGCCAGTAAAGGGTATGGGGGAACTGAAGCTTTCTTT | CASKGYGGTEAFF
many | TRBJ1-1 | TRBV2 | NA | TGTGCCAGCAGGGTCTACGCTGGGAACACTGAAGCTTTCTTT | CASRVYAGNTEAFF
many | TRBJ2-1 | TRBV2 | TRBD2 | TGTGCCAGCAGCATGGGACTAGCGGGTCCCAATGAGCAGTTCTTC | CASSMGLAGPNEQFF
NA | TRBJ2-3 | TRBV4-1 | NA | TGCGCCAGCAGCCAAACCGTTGCCACAGATACGCAGTATTTT | CASSQTVATDTQYF
NA | TRBJ2-7 | TRBV2 | NA | TGTGCCAGCAGTGAAGCAGCCCAGGGTCCCTACGAGCAGTACTTC | CASSEAAQGPYEQYF
many | TRBJ2-5 | TRBV20-1 | TRBD2 | TGCAGTGCGATAGCGGGAGGAGGACGAGAGACCCAGTACTTC | CSAIAGGGRETQYF
many | TRBJ1-4 | TRBV12-3/TRBV12-4 | NA | TGTGCCAGCACCCGGGCAGGGTCTAATGAAAAACTGTTTTTT | CASTRAGSNEKLFF
many | TRBJ2-7 | TRBV6-1 | TRBD1 | TGTGCCAGTATTGGGGACAGAGAGGGGTATACGGGAGAGCAGTACTTC | CASIGDREGYTGEQYF
many | TRBJ1-1 | TRBV6-1 | NA | TGTGCCAGCAGCCGGGGCACTGAAGCTTTCTTT | CASSRGTEAFF
many | TRBJ2-5 | TRBV27 | TRBD2 | TGTGCCAGCAGTTTCCAAAGCGGGAGGCAGACCCAGTACTTC | CASSFQSGRQTQYF